A selection of T cell receptor beta chains follows, all from one sample in a study of T cell changes during pregnancy in multiple sclerosis. The method was immunoSEQ multiplex PCR; TCRdb's version includes in-frame clones alone and lacks a portion of them. Of more than 85,000 clones in the sample, more than 90% were seen once. Sequencing was performed on peripheral blood, taken in the second trimester of pregnancy. The receptors derive from a female donor with multiple sclerosis, enrolled in a pregnancy study. CDR3s include the opening cysteine and the closing phenylalanine or tryptophan.

J gene: TRBJ1-1
V gene: TRBV10-2
CDR3 protein: CASSDVTKGASEAFF

J gene: TRBJ1-1
V gene: TRBV27
CDR3 protein: CASSWGRGSTEAFF

J gene: TRBJ2-7
V gene: TRBV5-8
CDR3 protein: CASSPEQASYEQYF

J gene: TRBJ2-7
V gene: TRBV29-1
CDR3 protein: CSVGGRARDEQYF

J gene: TRBJ1-3
V gene: TRBV5-4
CDR3 protein: CASSLETLTAGTNTIYF

J gene: TRBJ2-3
V gene: TRBV5-1
CDR3 protein: CASSLQGPTDTQYF

J gene: TRBJ1-1
V gene: TRBV2
CDR3 protein: CASSPTGDVLVYTEAFF

J gene: TRBJ1-1
V gene: TRBV2
CDR3 protein: CASSGVAGNTEAFF

J gene: TRBJ2-7
V gene: TRBV27
CDR3 protein: CASSSGLAGEQYF

J gene: TRBJ1-1
V gene: TRBV10-3
CDR3 protein: CAISATGMEAFF

J gene: TRBJ1-3
V gene: TRBV6-6
CDR3 protein: CASSDPGGRNTIYF

J gene: TRBJ2-7
V gene: TRBV5-6
CDR3 protein: CASSFGGLAYEQYF

J gene: TRBJ2-2
V gene: TRBV30
CDR3 protein: CAWSVLGTGELFF

J gene: TRBJ2-7
V gene: TRBV27
CDR3 protein: CASSRRGPGEQYF

J gene: TRBJ1-5
V gene: TRBV5-4
CDR3 protein: CASSLQGASNQPQHF

J gene: TRBJ2-7
V gene: TRBV11-2
CDR3 protein: CASSSLAGGPYEQYF

J gene: TRBJ2-3
V gene: TRBV5-6
CDR3 protein: CASSQDRGRTDTQYF